The 26 T cell receptor beta chains below were found in one sample sequenced in a study of T-cell memory formation after mild COVID-19. TCRdb fed the 5' RACE reads into MiXCR, producing one record per CDR3 protein. The table records approximately 210,000 distinct CDR3 sequences, roughly a tenth of them present only once. Material for sequencing was PBMCs or a T cell subset sorted from them (not recorded which). These receptors all stem from a man younger than 30 who had mild COVID-19 (a few samples of this study predate the infection). Cell type and time point are not known.

The rearrangement uses TRBV10-1 and TRBJ2-5, with 12 bases that match TRBD1. Germline CDR1 reads WNHNN; CDR2 reads SYGVQD (reference sequence). V dropped 4 bases and J dropped 3; count of bases not matched to a gene: 12. The CDR3 has 18 residues. The CDR3: CASSVLRGTGGVEETQYF. Written as DNA, the CDR3 is TGCGCCAGCAGTGTTTTGCGCGGGACAGGGGGCGTAGAAGAGACCCAGTACTTC.

There are a few counts of this clonotype. The junction does not match germline at one end; this may be a read error. This chain links TRBV7-9 with TRBJ1-2, with 7 nucleotides matching TRBD1. The germline CDR1 and CDR2 sequences are SEHNR and FQNEAQ (reference sequence). The CDR3 runs to 15 residues. Here the CDR3 reads CASGLGGGTDNGYTF. As DNA, the CDR3 is TGTGCCAGCGGCTTAGGGGGCGGAACAGACAATGGCTACACCTTC.

This clonotype has only a few counts. This sequence joins TRBV10-2 and TRBJ2-4; D may be TRBD2 (5 bases). V was pared by 5 bases and J by 0 bases, with 17 bases between. Looked up from germline, CDR1 is WSHSY and CDR2 is SAAADI. This CDR3 is built from 17 residues. The CDR3: CASSKSLIGLAKNIQYF. The DNA for the CDR3 is TGCGCCAGCAGTAAGAGCCTCATAGGACTAGCCAAAAACATTCAGTACTTC.

There are many counts of this clonotype. The gene calls are TRBV29-1 and TRBJ2-1; no firm D call. The CDR3 is made up of 11 amino acids. V gave up 4 bases and J gave up 6 bases, with 7 bases separating them. Germline assignment: CDR1 SQVTM and CDR2 ANQGSEA. As DNA, the CDR3 is TGCAGCGTTGGCTCCCCCAATGAGCAGTTCTTC. It yields the protein CSVGSPNEQFF.

The genes are TRBV20-1 and TRBJ2-3; TRBD2 aligns across 7 bases. Germline CDR1 is DFQATT and CDR2 is SNEGSKA (reference sequence). CDR3 length: 12 amino acids. With 6 bases clipped from V and 8 bases from J, the junction kept 8 bases outside the gene matches. Here the CDR3 reads CSAPTSQGTQYF. The CDR3 nucleotides are TGCAGTGCACCGACTAGCCAGGGTACGCAGTATTTT.

This clonotype was seen a handful of times. The J gene is TRBJ2-2, the V gene TRBV7-2, with D possibly called TRBD1 or TRBD2 (6 bases each). The length of the CDR3 is 15 residues. V was clipped by 5 bases and J by 6 bases, with 16 bases between them. Germline lookup yields CDR1 SGHTA and CDR2 FQGNSA. CDR3: CASSPMGGRSGELFF. In DNA, the CDR3 is TGTGCCAGCAGCCCAATGGGGGGCCGGTCCGGGGAGCTGTTTTTT.

Worth noting for this clonotype: The junction departs from the called germline gene at one end, perhaps through a read error. The chain has TRBV27 and TRBJ2-3, with TRBD2 as a possible D gene (6 bases). CDR3 length: 16 residues. Looked up from germline, CDR1 is MNHEY and CDR2 is SMNVEV (reference sequence). CDR3 sequence: CASSSLRDGGADTHYF. The CDR3 coding sequence is TGTGCCAGCAGTTCATTACGTGACGGGGGAGCAGATACGCATTATTTT.

This clonotype was seen at least ten times. CDR3 bases: TGTGCCATCAGTGGGCAGGCTATTGAGCAGTTCTTC. Translation: CAISGQAIEQFF. The genes are TRBV10-3 and TRBJ2-1; D call uncertain. Germline V CDR1 and CDR2: ENHRY, SYGVKD. CDR3 size: 12 residues. V was shortened by 4 bases and J by 9 bases, with 10 bases between the two germline ends.

In its sample, this clonotype was seen many times. The CDR3 sequence is CASSEPFEDEQYF. The CDR3 coding sequence is TGTGCCAGCAGTGAGCCCTTCGAGGACGAGCAGTACTTC. V usage is TRBV2 and J usage is TRBJ2-7; D unclear. The germline V gene encodes CDR1 SNHLY and CDR2 FYNNEI. CDR3 length equals 13 residues. The V gene lost 3 bases and the J gene lost 5 bases, with 11 bases spanning the gap.

Only a few counts were recorded for this clonotype. As DNA, the CDR3 is TGCAGTGCCGCCTCCGGGACAGGGGATGAAAAACTGTTTTTT. Its translation is CSAASGTGDEKLFF. The chain is built from TRBV20-1 and TRBJ1-4; 10 positions agree with TRBD1. Trimming removed 6 bases from V and 6 bases from J; junction bases left unmatched: 7. Per germline, CDR1 DFQATT and CDR2 SNEGSKA (reference sequence). The CDR3 runs to 14 residues.

This clonotype was seen a handful of times. V is TRBV20-1 and J is TRBJ2-3; D gene unclear. Germline values: CDR1 DFQATT, CDR2 SNEGSKA (reference sequence). The CDR3 is 14 amino acids. V was cut by 5 bases and J by 1 base, with 13 bases left in between. CDR3 bases: TGCAGTGCTTCCGGCCCACGAGGCACAGATACGCAGTATTTT. Translation: CSASGPRGTDTQYF.

V usage is TRBV10-1 and J usage is TRBJ2-3; the match to TRBD1 covers 9 bases. The CDR3 loop spans 15 amino acids. Trimming cost V 3 bases and J 4 bases; bases outside gene matches: 5. Germline assignment: CDR1 WNHNN and CDR2 SYGVQD (reference sequence). CDR3 protein: CASSDPRQGADTQYF. The CDR3 DNA sequence: TGCGCCAGCAGTGACCCGCGACAGGGGGCAGATACGCAGTATTTT.

In its sample, this clonotype was seen many times. The rearrangement links TRBV2 to TRBJ2-3, with D tentatively TRBD2 (7 bases). CDR3 length equals 15 residues. V was trimmed by 3 bases and J by 0 bases, leaving 10 bases between them. The germline CDR1 and CDR2 sequences are SNHLY and FYNNEI. CDR3 bases: TGTGCCAGCAGTGACGGGGGGCCCAGCACAGATACGCAGTATTTT. As protein: CASSDGGPSTDTQYF.

A few counts support this clonotype. V is TRBV12-3 or TRBV12-4 and J is TRBJ2-7; no reliable D call. V gave up 7 bases and J gave up 2 bases, with 12 bases separating them. The CDR3 sequence is 13 residues long. CDR3 bases: TGTGCCAGCACCGCCGGGCCTACCTACGAGCAGTACTTC. It is translated as CASTAGPTYEQYF.

The chain links TRBV5-6 to TRBJ1-6; a weak D match, TRBD1 (5 bases). V shed 1 base and J shed 7 bases, with 12 bases lying between them. Germline CDR1 and CDR2: SGHDT and YYEEEE. The CDR3 is made up of 15 amino acids. The CDR3 coding sequence is TGTGCCAGCAGCTTGTTCCAGGGAGCCAATTCACCCCTCCACTTT. Protein: CASSLFQGANSPLHF. Looking up the rest from reference TRBV5-6 and TRBJ1-6 gives the full variable domain: DAGVTQSPTHLIKTRGQQVTLRCSPKSGHDTVSWYQQALGQGPQFIFQYYEEEERQRGNFPDRFSGHQFPNYSSELNVNALLLGDSALYLCASSLFQGANSPLHFGNGTRLTVT.

In its sample, this clonotype was seen a few times. The J gene is TRBJ2-5, the V gene TRBV7-9; D is unresolved. Germline V gene data show CDR1 as SEHNR and CDR2 as FQNEAQ (reference sequence). The CDR3 runs 13 residues. Trimming shortened V by 5 bases and J by 4 bases, and 11 bases separated the two germline ends. The CDR3 spells CASSVPLAETQYF. CDR3 nucleotides: TGTGCCAGCAGCGTACCACTGGCAGAGACCCAGTACTTC.

This clonotype appeared a few times. V is TRBV4-1 and J is TRBJ1-5, with 7 nucleotides matching TRBD1. The CDR3 is 16 amino acids. Germline V gene sequence: CDR1 MGHRA, CDR2 YSYEKL. Trimming removed 3 bases from V and 4 bases from J; junction bases left unmatched: 9. This CDR3 reads CASSHKQGTPNQPQHF. DNA for the CDR3: TGCGCCAGCAGCCATAAACAGGGGACCCCGAATCAGCCCCAGCATTTT.

J is TRBJ2-7 and V is TRBV5-1; D possibly uses TRBD1 or TRBD2 (5 bases each). The CDR3 spans 14 residues. Germline-derived CDR1 and CDR2 are SGHRS and YFSETQ. V lost 0 bases to trimming and J lost 5 bases, with 12 bases between them. CDR3 nucleotide sequence: TGCGCCAGCAGCTTGGAGGGACGCGGCAACGAGCAGTACTTC. Its translation: CASSLEGRGNEQYF.

This clonotype turned up a few times. The V gene is TRBV5-1, the J gene TRBJ2-2, with TRBD1 identical over 11 bases. The CDR3 covers 15 residues. Germline loops: CDR1 SGHRS, CDR2 YFSETQ. J was trimmed by 6 bases and V by 4 bases; bases with no gene match: 5. CDR3 sequence reads: CASSARTGGAGELFF. The CDR3 DNA follows: TGCGCCAGCAGCGCCCGGACAGGGGGCGCCGGGGAGCTGTTTTTT.

This clonotype was counted between two and nine times. The chain uses TRBV18 and TRBJ2-5; no reliable D call. V was shortened by 3 bases and J by 3 bases, with 14 bases between the two germline ends. CDR3 size: 15 residues. Looked up from germline, CDR1 is KGHSH and CDR2 is LQKENI. CDR3 in DNA: TGTGCCAGCTCACCCCATTTTGGGGTGGAAGAGACCCAGTACTTC. Translation gives CASSPHFGVEETQYF. The full variable domain, its missing parts supplied by reference TRBV18 and TRBJ2-5, is NAGVMQNPRHLVRRRGQEARLRCSPMKGHSHVYWYRQLPEEGLKFMVYLQKENIIDESGMPKERFSAEFPKEGPSILRIQQVVRGDSAAYFCASSPHFGVEETQYFGPGTRLLVL.

This clonotype came up a few times. CDR3: CASSSYLGDKQFF. The DNA for the CDR3 is TGTGCCAGCAGCTCTTACTTAGGGGACAAGCAGTTCTTC. The chain joins TRBV7-9 to TRBJ2-1; tentatively, D is TRBD1 (6 bases). The CDR3 spans 13 residues. Looked up from germline, CDR1 is SEHNR and CDR2 is FQNEAQ (reference sequence). V lost 4 bases to trimming and J lost 11 bases, with 15 bases between them. Drawing the rest from reference TRBV7-9 and TRBJ2-1, the complete variable domain is DTGVSQNPRHKITKRGQNVTFRCDPISEHNRLYWYRQTLGQGPEFLTYFQNEAQLEKSRLLSDRFSAERPKGSFSTLEIQRTEQGDSAMYLCASSSYLGDKQFFGPGTRLTVL.

In its sample, this clonotype was seen a few times. CDR3 loop: CRVEGASGYTF. The CDR3 DNA sequence: TGCAGGGTGGAGGGGGCTTCTGGCTACACCTTC. This chain connects TRBV20-1 to TRBJ1-2; TRBD1 matches at 7 bases. The germline V gene has CDR1 DFQATT and CDR2 SNEGSKA (reference sequence). This CDR3 has 11 residues.

This clonotype has only a few counts. The V call is TRBV12-3 or TRBV12-4, the J call TRBJ1-1; D is ambiguous. The CDR3 sequence is 14 residues long. The V and J ends lost 3 bases and 0 bases respectively, with 8 bases between them. DNA of the CDR3: TGTGCCAGCAGTTTGGAGGTGATGAACACTGAAGCTTTCTTT. It translates to CASSLEVMNTEAFF.

This clonotype appeared a few times. The chain couples TRBV7-8 to TRBJ1-5; TRBD1 agrees at 9 bases. This CDR3 has 16 residues. CDR1 and CDR2 (germline): SGHVS, FQNEAQ. Unmatched junction bases numbered 9, after V lost 4 bases and J lost 5 bases. The CDR3 nucleotides are TGTGCCAGCAGCTCAGCCGGGACAGGGACTCATCAGCCCCAGCATTTT. Amino acid sequence: CASSSAGTGTHQPQHF.

V gene TRBV18 combines with J gene TRBJ2-4; TRBD1 is a possible D gene (5 bases). The germline gives CDR1 KGHSH, CDR2 LQKENI. V was trimmed by 3 bases and J by 3 bases, leaving 18 bases between them. This CDR3 contains 17 residues. CDR3 loop: CASSPGIHPTGKNIQYF. The CDR3 coding sequence is TGTGCCAGCTCACCTGGGATCCACCCAACAGGCAAAAACATTCAGTACTTC.

About this clonotype itself: An end of the junction does not agree with germline; a read error may underlie this. The genes are TRBV5-1 and TRBJ2-7, with D unresolved. Germline V gene sequence: CDR1 SGHRS, CDR2 YFSETQ. CDR3 length: 12 residues. CDR3 sequence (DNA): TGCGCCAGCAGCTTGAACGATGCAATGCGGCACTTC. Translated: CASSLNDAMRHF.